A single sample is the source of the 2 T cell receptor beta chains below, sequenced in a study of blood T cell repertoires in COVID-19 (dated by TCRdb to the early 2020s). Preparation of the library involved the immunoSEQ multiplex PCR assay. The source is immuneACCESS, and TCRdb retained only in-frame sequences with V and J called. Part of the clones is not carried over; for the studies checked, unresolved V genes explain less than half of this, and the remainder is unexplained. Present in this sample are roughly 350,000 clones, 87% of which were seen just once. The leading ten clones occupy about 6% of the sample. Sequencing was performed on peripheral blood. The receptors were sampled from a woman aged 45-65 years with COVID-19, enrolled during active disease.

V usage is TRBV6-6 and J usage is TRBJ2-7; 8 bases map to TRBD2. Germline assignment: CDR1 MNHNY and CDR2 SVGAGI (reference sequence). The CDR3 length is 15 residues. V gave up 5 bases and J gave up 2 bases; unmatched junction bases: 8. The CDR3 reads CASSPRTSLTYEQYF. The CDR3 nucleotides are TGTGCCAGCAGTCCCAGGACTAGCCTAACCTACGAGCAGTACTTC.

This clone has only one observation. This chain links TRBV30 with TRBJ1-1, with TRBD1 matching over 8 bases. Per germline, CDR1 GTSNPN and CDR2 SVGIG (reference sequence). J gave up 3 bases and V 3 bases, and 3 bases lay outside the gene matches. The CDR3 is made up of 13 amino acids. CDR3 region: CAWSKDRDTEAFF. In DNA form, the CDR3 reads TGTGCCTGGAGCAAGGACAGGGACACTGAAGCTTTCTTT.